This T cell receptor (beta chain) is from a study of Ad26.COV2.S vaccination and SARS-CoV-2 variants. Overall study context: The study gave Ad26.COV2.S intramuscularly, once or twice 56 days apart.

Germline CDR1 SGHRS, CDR2 YFSETQ. The V and J ends lost 0 bases and 13 bases respectively, with 3 bases between them. This CDR3 comprises 9 residues. Assay used: immunoSEQ multiplex PCR; TCRdb lists only in-frame clones, some missing. The sample has fewer than 800,000 clones, around 89% seen once. As to this clone: Its antigen is unknown.

Treatment denoted: around 19 received Ad26.COV2.S at low or high dose, single or two shots; 5 received placebo; per-sample allocation not given. The study sampled participants on day 63 after the first vaccine or placebo injection. General study points: There was a possibility that the TCR breadth and depth analyses underestimated total T cell responses. Recipients given vaccine exceeded placebo recipients in spike-specific TCR breadth.

The V and J genes are TRBV5-1 and TRBJ2-3; D is uncertain. The clonotype was recovered from a person aged 18-65 years who received the Ad26.COV2.S COVID-19 vaccine or a placebo. The source material was peripheral blood, sampled in a trial of Ad26.COV2.S vaccine versus placebo. The CDR3 DNA is TGCGCCAGCAGCTTGGATAAGTATTTT. It is translated as CASSLDKYF.